Each of the 4 T cell receptor beta chains below was sequenced from the same sample in a study of T cells expressing NK-cell markers. For each CDR3 protein, TCRdb gives one entry from its re-call of the 5' RACE reads, without DNA. This listing includes roughly 300,000 distinct CDR3 sequences. Sequenced material: blood T cells: a sorted CD56 or NKG2C T cell subset, CD4+ or CD8+ T cells, or bulk PBMC T cells (not recorded which). These TCRs come from a woman between 18 and 70 years old in good health.

V and J are TRBV28 and TRBJ2-3; TCRdb outputs TRBD1, but without DNA this stays unchecked. Germline V gives CDR1 MDHEN, CDR2 SYDVKM. The CDR3 contains 17 residues. CDR3 loop: CASSLGAAGGSTDTQYF.

This chain joins TRBV20-1 and TRBJ2-7; the D call from TCRdb, TRBD2, cannot be confirmed without DNA. The CDR3 has 11 amino acids. Germline V lookup: CDR1 DFQATT, CDR2 SNEGSKA (reference sequence). The CDR3 protein is CSARPEGGLYF.

The chain has TRBV3-1 and TRBJ2-3; TCRdb calls TRBD1, which cannot be checked without DNA. The CDR3 has 15 residues. Germline lookup yields CDR1 LGHDT and CDR2 YNNKEL (reference sequence). The CDR3 is CASSQGPPVADTQYF.

The chain combines TRBV5-1 with TRBJ2-6. The germline CDR1 and CDR2 sequences are SGHRS and YFSETQ. The CDR3 length is 16 residues. CDR3 sequence reads: CASSLGQASGANVLTF.